The subject of this entry is one T cell receptor (beta chain). The antigen is undetermined. This CDR3 has 14 amino acids. V dropped 3 bases and J dropped 0 bases, with 7 bases sitting between them. The germline V gene has CDR1 SGHRS and CDR2 YFSETQ. The data stem from a study of OX40 agonist ivuxolimab in advanced cancers. Study-level results: CD4+ and CD8+ T cells in blood underwent clonal expansion by week 6 at 0.1 to 3.0 mg/kg. Relative to CD4+, CD8+ T cells held more expanded clones on average.

Autoimmune disease history or systemic immunosuppression excluded patients. Clones were read by immunoSEQ multiplex PCR, and TCRdb kept only the in-frame ones, dropping some. The sample yields roughly 36,000 clones, roughly 82% seen once. This TCR was recovered from an adult with an advanced solid tumor such as melanoma, head and neck, liver or kidney cancer. The material was CD4+ or CD8+ T cells sorted from blood, obtained in a trial of the OX40 agonist ivuxolimab. V gene TRBV5-1 combines with J gene TRBJ2-1; D is uncertain. CDR3 residues: CASSSHPSYNEQFF. As DNA, the CDR3 is TGCGCCAGCAGCTCCCACCCCTCCTACAATGAGCAGTTCTTC.